This TCR beta chain stems from a study of blood T cells in healthy people across ages. The CDR3 totals 14 residues. Trimming took off 6 bases at V and 2 bases at J, with 11 bases between the two ends. The study, taken as a whole, reports: The lack of PBMC sorting stopped any conclusive naive versus antigen-experienced comparison.

PCR was performed a second time for about 6 to 11 cycles using a sample-barcoded 5' primer and a J-beta primer mix. TCRdb independently ran MiXCR on the 5' RACE reads; one entry per CDR3 protein. The sample records fewer than 900,000 distinct CDR3 sequences, 43% being singletons. This clonotype has a handful of counts. The antigen is undetermined. What was sequenced was blood. This clonotype was sampled from a woman aged 55-69 years in good health. The chain couples TRBV12-3 or TRBV12-4 to TRBJ2-1, with D unresolved. This chain's CDR3 is CASSSALAYNEQFF. The CDR3 nucleotides read TGTGCCAGCAGCTCCGCCCTGGCCTACAATGAGCAGTTCTTC.